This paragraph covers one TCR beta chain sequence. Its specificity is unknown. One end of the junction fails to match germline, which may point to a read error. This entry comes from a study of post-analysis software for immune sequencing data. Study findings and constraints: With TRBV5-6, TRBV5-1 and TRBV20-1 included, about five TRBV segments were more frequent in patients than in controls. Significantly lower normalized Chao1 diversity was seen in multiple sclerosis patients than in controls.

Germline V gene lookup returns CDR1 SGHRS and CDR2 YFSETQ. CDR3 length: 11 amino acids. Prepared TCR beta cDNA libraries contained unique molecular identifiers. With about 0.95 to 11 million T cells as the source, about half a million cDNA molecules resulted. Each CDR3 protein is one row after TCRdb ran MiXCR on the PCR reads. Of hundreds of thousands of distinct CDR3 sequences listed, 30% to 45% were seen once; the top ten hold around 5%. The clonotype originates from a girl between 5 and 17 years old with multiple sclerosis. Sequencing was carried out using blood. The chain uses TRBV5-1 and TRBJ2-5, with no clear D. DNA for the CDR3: TGCGTCAGCAGCATCCAAGAGACCCAGTACTTC. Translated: CVSSIQETQYF.